This TCR beta chain came from a study of CD8+ T cells in alopecia areata. In the study overall: A 6-month period off drug followed tofacitinib, which lasted 6 to 18 months. Treated patients received severity scores based on the percentage of scalp area affected.

Extracted RNA was reverse transcribed into cDNA, the sequencing template. Using immunoSEQ multiplex PCR, the repertoire was profiled, and TCRdb retains in-frame clones only, with some absent. The table shows 200,000 to 250,000 clones, with roughly 66% occurring only once. V gave up 2 bases and J gave up 3 bases, with 7 bases separating them. Germline lookup yields CDR1 LGHNA and CDR2 YSLEER. The CDR3 extends over 13 amino acids. On this clone: Its cognate antigen is unknown.

Treatment specified: oral pan-JAK inhibitor, 5-10 mg twice daily. Study outcomes and limitations: For patients receiving tofacitinib, scalp clonality and expanded CD8+ clones among the top 100 significantly decreased.

V gene TRBV4-3 combines with J gene TRBJ1-2; no firm D call. The source material was CD4+ T cells sorted from blood, sampled around week 44, from a patient treated with tofacitinib. The TCR sequence derives from a human donor with alopecia areata. As DNA, the CDR3 is TGCGCCAGCAGCCAATTGACCCACTATGGCTACACCTTC. Its translation: CASSQLTHYGYTF.